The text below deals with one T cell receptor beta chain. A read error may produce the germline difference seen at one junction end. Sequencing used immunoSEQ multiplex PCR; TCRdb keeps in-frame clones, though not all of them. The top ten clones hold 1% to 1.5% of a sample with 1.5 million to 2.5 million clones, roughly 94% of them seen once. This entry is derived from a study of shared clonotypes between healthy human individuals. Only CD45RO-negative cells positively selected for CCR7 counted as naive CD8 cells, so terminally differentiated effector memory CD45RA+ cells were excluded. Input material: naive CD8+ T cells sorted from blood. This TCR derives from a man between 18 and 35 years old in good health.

CDR3 region: CASSSTGTESF. The CDR3 DNA sequence: TGTGCCAGCAGTTCGACCGGGACAGAGTCTTTT. The genes are TRBV6-5 and TRBJ2-3, with 7 bases fitting TRBD1. The germline V gene has CDR1 MNHEY and CDR2 SVGAGI. This CDR3 comprises 11 residues.